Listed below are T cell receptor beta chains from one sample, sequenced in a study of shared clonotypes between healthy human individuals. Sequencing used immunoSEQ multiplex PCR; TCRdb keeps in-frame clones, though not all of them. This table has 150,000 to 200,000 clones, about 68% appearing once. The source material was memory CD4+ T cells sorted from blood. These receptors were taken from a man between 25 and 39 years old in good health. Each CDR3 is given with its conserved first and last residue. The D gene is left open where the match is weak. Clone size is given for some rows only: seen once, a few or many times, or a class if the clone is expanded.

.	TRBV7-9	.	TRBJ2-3	TGTGCCAGCAGCTTAGGCCAGTTCGACACAGATACGCAGTATTTT	CASSLGQFDTDTQYF
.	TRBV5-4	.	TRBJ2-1	TGTGCCAGCAGCCTACAGGGAGGGGACTACAATAATGAGCAGTTCTTC	CASSLQGGDYNNEQFF
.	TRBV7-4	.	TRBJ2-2	TGTGCCAGCAGGAACACCGGGGAGCTGTTTTTT	CASRNTGELFF
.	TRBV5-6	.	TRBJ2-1	TGTGCCAGCAGCCCCCCCCGGGGCAGCGGAAATGAGCAGTTCTTC	CASSPPRGSGNEQFF
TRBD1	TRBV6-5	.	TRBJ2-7	TGTGCCAGCAGTTACACCCGGACAGGTCCGGGCGAGCAGTACTTC	CASSYTRTGPGEQYF
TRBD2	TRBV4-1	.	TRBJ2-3	TGCGCCAGCAGCCAGGGGACTAGCGGGAGGGTAGATACGCAGTATTTT	CASSQGTSGRVDTQYF
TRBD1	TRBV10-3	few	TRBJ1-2	TGTGCCATCAGTAGTCCGGGACAGGGGGTTGAGGGCTACACCTTC	CAISSPGQGVEGYTF
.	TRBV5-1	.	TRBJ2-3	TGCGCCAGCAGCCCCTTCCCGGGGCCGGATACGCAGTATTTT	CASSPFPGPDTQYF
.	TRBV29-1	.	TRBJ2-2	TGCAGCGTTGTCAGGGGAGCCGGGGAGCTGTTTTTT	CSVVRGAGELFF
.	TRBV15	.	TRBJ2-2	TGTGCCACCAGCGCAGGTCTGACCGGGGAGCTGTTTTTT	CATSAGLTGELFF
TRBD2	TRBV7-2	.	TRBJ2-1	TGTGCCAGCAGCTCGGGACTAGCGTGGTACAATGAGCAGTTCTTC	CASSSGLAWYNEQFF
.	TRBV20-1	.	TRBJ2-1	TGCAGTGCTAGAGATTCCAATGAGCAGTTCTTC	CSARDSNEQFF
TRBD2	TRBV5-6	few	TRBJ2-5	TGTGCCAGCAGCTTGCGTACTAGCGGGGAGACCCAGTACTTC	CASSLRTSGETQYF
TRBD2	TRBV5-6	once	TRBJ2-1	TGTGCCAGCAGCTTGAGCTGGACTAGCGGGACATATGAGCAGTTCTTC	CASSLSWTSGTYEQFF
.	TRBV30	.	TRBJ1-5	TGTGCCTGGAGTGATACAGGGATAAGCAATCAGCCCCAGCATTTT	CAWSDTGISNQPQHF
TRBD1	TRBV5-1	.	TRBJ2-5	TGCGCCAGCAGCTTGGCCGGGACAGGGGCCCAAGAGACCCAGTACTTC	CASSLAGTGAQETQYF
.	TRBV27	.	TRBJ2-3	TGTGCCAGCAGTTTATCGGGGGGGCGCAGCACAGATACGCAGTATTTT	CASSLSGGRSTDTQYF
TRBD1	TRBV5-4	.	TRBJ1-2	TGTGCCAGCAGCCCAGGGACAGGGGTTAAGAACTATGGCTACACCTTC	CASSPGTGVKNYGYTF
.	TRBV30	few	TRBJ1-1	TGTGCCTGGAGTGACAGGGCGGACACTGAAGCTTTCTTT	CAWSDRADTEAFF
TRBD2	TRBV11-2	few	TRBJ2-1	TGTGCCAGCAGCTTAGGGACTAGCGGAGGAACCTACAATGAGCAGTTCTTC	CASSLGTSGGTYNEQFF
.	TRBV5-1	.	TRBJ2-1	TGCGCCAGCAGCTTGTTGGGGGACTATGAGCAGTTCTTC	CASSLLGDYEQFF
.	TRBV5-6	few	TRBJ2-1	TGTGCCAGCAGCTCCCGGAGGGAGCAGTTCTTC	CASSSRREQFF
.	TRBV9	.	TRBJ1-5	TGTGCCAGCAGCGCGGGACGGGTGAATGGGCCCCAGCATTTT	CASSAGRVNGPQHF
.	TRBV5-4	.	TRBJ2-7	TGTGCCAGCAGCTTGACTAGCTACGAGCAGTACTTC	CASSLTSYEQYF
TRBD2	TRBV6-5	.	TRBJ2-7	TGTGCCAGCAGGGCCCCCGGGACTAGCGGGACCGAGCAGTACTTC	CASRAPGTSGTEQYF
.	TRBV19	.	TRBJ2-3	TGTGCCAGTAGTAGGCCTAGCCGAAGCACAGATACGCAGTATTTT	CASSRPSRSTDTQYF
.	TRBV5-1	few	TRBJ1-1	TGCGCCAGCAGCTTGTGGGGGGCGCGAGGCACTGAAGCTTTCTTT	CASSLWGARGTEAFF
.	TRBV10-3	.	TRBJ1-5	TGTGCCATCAGTGAGTCATCTGGGGATCAGCCCCAGCATTTT	CAISESSGDQPQHF
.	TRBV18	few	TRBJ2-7	TGTGCCAGCTCACCCCGGGGGGCGGACTACGAGCAGTACTTC	CASSPRGADYEQYF
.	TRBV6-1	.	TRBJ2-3	TGTGCCAGCGCTGCCCACGGGGGCATTACAGATACGCAGTATTTT	CASAAHGGITDTQYF
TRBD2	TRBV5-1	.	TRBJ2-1	TGCGCCAGCAGCCCGATCCCTACTAGCGATGAGCAGTTCTTC	CASSPIPTSDEQFF
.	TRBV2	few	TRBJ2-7	TGTGCCAGCAGGTGGACAGCTAGGGTCTACGAGCAGTACTTC	CASRWTARVYEQYF
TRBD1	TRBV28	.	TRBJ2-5	TGTGCCAGCAGTTTCTCAAACAGGGGGCGGGGGTCGGAGACCCAGTACTTC	CASSFSNRGRGSETQYF
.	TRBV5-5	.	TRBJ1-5	TGTGCCAGCAGCCCGGGGACCGGCCTGGATCAGCCCCAGCATTTT	CASSPGTGLDQPQHF
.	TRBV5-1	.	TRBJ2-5	TGCGCCAGCAGCTATCAGGACCCAGGGGGGGAGACCCAGTACTTC	CASSYQDPGGETQYF
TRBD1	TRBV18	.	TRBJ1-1	TGTGCCAGCTCACCGACTCCCGGGACAGCGAACACTGAAGCTTTCTTT	CASSPTPGTANTEAFF
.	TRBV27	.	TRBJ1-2	TGTGCCAGCAGTCCCACAGGGACTCTGACCTATGGCTACACCTTC	CASSPTGTLTYGYTF
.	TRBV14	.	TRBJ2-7	TGTGCCAGCAGCCATGCGGGCTCGGGGGAGCAGTACTTC	CASSHAGSGEQYF
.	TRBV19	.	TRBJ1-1	TGTGCCAGTACCAATGGGGGAAGCACTGAAGCTTTCTTT	CASTNGGSTEAFF
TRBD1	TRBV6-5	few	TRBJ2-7	TGTGCCAGCAAACCCCGACAGGGACCCTACGAGCAGTACTTC	CASKPRQGPYEQYF
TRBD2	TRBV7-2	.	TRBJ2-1	TGTGCCAGCAGCTTAGTTTCGGCTAGCGGGAGCGTTGCAGAGTTCTTC	CASSLVSASGSVAEFF
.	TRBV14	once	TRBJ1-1	TGTGCCAGCAGCCAAAGGGGGGCATACACTGAAGCTTTCTTT	CASSQRGAYTEAFF
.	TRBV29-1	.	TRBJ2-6	TGCAGCGCTGGGAAAAACGGGGCCAACGTCCTGACTTTC	CSAGKNGANVLTF
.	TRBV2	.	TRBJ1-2	TGTGCCAGCAGTGTAGTTGACTATGGCTACACCTTC	CASSVVDYGYTF
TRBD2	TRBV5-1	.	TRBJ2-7	TGCGCCAGCAGCTTGGGGCTAGCGGGAGACGAGCAGTACTTC	CASSLGLAGDEQYF
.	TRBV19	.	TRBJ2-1	TGTGCCAGTAGTATGGACCGAAGCTCCTACAATGAGCAGTTCTTC	CASSMDRSSYNEQFF
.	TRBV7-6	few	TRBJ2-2	TGTGCCAGCGGGAGGTTCACCGGGGAGCTGTTTTTT	CASGRFTGELFF
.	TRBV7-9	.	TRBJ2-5	TGTGCCAGCAGCTTAGAAGACCGTGGGGAGACCCAGTACTTC	CASSLEDRGETQYF